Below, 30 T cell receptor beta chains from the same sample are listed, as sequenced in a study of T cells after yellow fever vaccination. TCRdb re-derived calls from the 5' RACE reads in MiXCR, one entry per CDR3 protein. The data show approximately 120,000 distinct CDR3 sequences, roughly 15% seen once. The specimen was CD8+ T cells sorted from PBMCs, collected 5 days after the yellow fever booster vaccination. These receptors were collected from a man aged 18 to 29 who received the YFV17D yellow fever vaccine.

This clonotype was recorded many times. CDR3 in amino acids: CASSPSWDPTYNEQFF. In DNA, the CDR3 is TGCGCCAGCAGCCCAAGCTGGGACCCTACCTACAATGAGCAGTTCTTC. The genes are TRBV4-3 and TRBJ2-1, with D perhaps TRBD1 or TRBD2 (5 bases each). Trimming stripped 4 bases from V and 2 bases from J, with 15 bases between. This CDR3 has 16 residues. Per germline, CDR1 LGHNA and CDR2 YSLEER.

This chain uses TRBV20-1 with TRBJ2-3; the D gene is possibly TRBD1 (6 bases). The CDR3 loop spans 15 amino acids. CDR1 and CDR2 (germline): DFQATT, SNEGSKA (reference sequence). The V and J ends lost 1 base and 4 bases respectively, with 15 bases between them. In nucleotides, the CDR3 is TGCAGTGCTAGAGGCTGGGGGCCCTCCGCAGATACGCAGTATTTT. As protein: CSARGWGPSADTQYF.

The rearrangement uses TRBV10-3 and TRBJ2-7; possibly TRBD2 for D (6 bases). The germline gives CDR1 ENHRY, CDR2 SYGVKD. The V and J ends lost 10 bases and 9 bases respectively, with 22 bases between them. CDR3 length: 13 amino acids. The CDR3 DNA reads TGTGCCACCGAGCTGGGGACGGGGGACGGGCAGTACTTC. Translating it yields CATELGTGDGQYF.

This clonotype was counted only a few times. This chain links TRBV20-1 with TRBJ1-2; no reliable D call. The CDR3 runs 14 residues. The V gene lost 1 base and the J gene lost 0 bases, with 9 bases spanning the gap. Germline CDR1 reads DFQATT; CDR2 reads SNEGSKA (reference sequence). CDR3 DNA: TGCAGTGCTAGAGCCGACGGGACTAACTATGGCTACACCTTC. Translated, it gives CSARADGTNYGYTF.

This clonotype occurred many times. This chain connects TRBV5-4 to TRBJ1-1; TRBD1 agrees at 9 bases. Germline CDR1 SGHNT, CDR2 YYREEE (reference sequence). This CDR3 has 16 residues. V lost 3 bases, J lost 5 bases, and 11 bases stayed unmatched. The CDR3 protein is CASSSTTPTGGTEAFF. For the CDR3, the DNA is TGTGCCAGCAGCTCCACGACCCCGACAGGGGGGACTGAAGCTTTCTTT.

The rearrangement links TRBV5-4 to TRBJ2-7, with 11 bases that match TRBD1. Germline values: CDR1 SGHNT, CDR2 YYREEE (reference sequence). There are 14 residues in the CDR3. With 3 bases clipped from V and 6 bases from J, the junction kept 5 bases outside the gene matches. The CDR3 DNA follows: TGTGCCAGCAGCTCCCCGGACAGGGGGCCCGAGCAGTACTTC. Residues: CASSSPDRGPEQYF. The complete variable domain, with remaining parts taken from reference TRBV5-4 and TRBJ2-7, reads ETGVTQSPTHLIKTRGQQVTLRCSSQSGHNTVSWYQQALGQGPQFIFQYYREEENGRGNFPPRFSGLQFPNYSSELNVNALELDDSALYLCASSSPDRGPEQYFGPGTRLTVT.

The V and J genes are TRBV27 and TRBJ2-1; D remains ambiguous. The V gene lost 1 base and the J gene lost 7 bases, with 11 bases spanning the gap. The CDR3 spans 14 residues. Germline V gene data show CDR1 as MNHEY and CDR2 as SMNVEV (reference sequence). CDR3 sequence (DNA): TGTGCCAGCAGTTTATATGTAGATTTGAATGAGCAGTTCTTC. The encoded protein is CASSLYVDLNEQFF.

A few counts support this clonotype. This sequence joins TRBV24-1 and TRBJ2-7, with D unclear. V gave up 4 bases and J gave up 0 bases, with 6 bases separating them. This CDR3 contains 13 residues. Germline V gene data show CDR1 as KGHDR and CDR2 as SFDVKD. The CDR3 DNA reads TGTGCCACCAGTGAGCACAGCTCCTACGAGCAGTACGTC. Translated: CATSEHSSYEQYV.

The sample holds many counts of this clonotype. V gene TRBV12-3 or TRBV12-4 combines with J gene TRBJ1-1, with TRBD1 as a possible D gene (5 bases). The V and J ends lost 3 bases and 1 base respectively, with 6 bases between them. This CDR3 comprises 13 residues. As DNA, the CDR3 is TGTGCCAGCAGTTTCGGGGGGAACACTGAAGCTTTCTTT. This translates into CASSFGGNTEAFF.

CDR3 in DNA: TGTGCCAGCAGTCCGGACAGGTTTGCTTCCTACGAGCAGTACTTC. The encoded protein is CASSPDRFASYEQYF. The chain employs TRBV5-4 and TRBJ2-7, with 7 bases that match TRBD1. The V gene end was trimmed by 5 bases and the J gene end by 1 base; junction bases not matched to a gene: 9. There are 15 residues in the CDR3. The germline V gene encodes CDR1 SGHNT and CDR2 YYREEE (reference sequence).

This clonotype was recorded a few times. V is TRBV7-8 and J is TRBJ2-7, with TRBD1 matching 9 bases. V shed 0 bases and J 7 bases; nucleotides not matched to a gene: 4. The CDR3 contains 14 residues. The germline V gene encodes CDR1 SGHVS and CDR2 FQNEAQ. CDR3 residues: CASSLAGTGREQYF. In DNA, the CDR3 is TGTGCCAGCAGCTTAGCGGGGACAGGGCGAGAGCAGTACTTC.

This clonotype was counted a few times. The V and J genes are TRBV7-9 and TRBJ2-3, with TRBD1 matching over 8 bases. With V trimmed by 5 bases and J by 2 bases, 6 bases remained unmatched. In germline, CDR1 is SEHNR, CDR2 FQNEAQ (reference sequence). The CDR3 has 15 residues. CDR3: CASSNRQGYTDTQYF. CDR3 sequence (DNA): TGTGCCAGCAGCAACAGACAGGGGTACACAGATACGCAGTATTTT.

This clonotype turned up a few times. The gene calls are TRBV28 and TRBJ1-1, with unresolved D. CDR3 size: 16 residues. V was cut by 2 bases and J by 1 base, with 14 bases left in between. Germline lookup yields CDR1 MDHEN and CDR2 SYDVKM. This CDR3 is CASSLNPTDPNTEAFF. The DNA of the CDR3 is TGTGCCAGCAGTTTAAATCCTACCGATCCGAACACTGAAGCTTTCTTT.

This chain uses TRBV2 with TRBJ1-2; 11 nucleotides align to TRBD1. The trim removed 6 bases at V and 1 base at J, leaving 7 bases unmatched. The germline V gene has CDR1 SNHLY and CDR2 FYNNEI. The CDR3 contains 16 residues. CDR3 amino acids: CASRRAGTGGNYGYTF. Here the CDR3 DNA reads TGTGCCAGCAGAAGGGCCGGGACAGGGGGTAACTATGGCTACACCTTC.

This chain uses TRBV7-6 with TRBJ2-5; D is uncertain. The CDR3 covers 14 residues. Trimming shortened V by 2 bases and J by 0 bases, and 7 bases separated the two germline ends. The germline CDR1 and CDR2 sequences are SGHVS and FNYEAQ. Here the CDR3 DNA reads TGTGCCAGCAGCTTAACAGAGTACCAAGAGACCCAGTACTTC. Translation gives CASSLTEYQETQYF.

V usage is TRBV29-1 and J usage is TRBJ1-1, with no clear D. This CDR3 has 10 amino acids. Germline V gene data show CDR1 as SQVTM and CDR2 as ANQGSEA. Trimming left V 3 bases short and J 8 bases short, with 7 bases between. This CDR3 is CSVELTEAFF. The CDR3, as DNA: TGCAGCGTTGAGTTAACAGAAGCTTTCTTT.

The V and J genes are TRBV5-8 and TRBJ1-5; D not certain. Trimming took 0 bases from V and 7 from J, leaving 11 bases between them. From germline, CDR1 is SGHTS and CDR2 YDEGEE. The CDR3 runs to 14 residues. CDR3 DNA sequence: TGTGCCAGCAGCTTGGTAAGCAGGTACCAGCCCCAGCATTTT. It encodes CASSLVSRYQPQHF.

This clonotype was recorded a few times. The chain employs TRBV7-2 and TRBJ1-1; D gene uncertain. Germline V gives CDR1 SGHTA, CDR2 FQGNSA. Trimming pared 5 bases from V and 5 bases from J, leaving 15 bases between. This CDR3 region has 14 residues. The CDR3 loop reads CASSLWPQDTEAFF. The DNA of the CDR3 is TGTGCCAGCAGCCTATGGCCGCAGGATACTGAAGCTTTCTTT.

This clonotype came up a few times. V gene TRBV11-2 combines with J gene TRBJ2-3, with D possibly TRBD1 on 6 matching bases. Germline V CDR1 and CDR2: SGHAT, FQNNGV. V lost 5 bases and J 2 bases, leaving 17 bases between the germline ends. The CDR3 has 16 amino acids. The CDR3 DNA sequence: TGTGCCAGCAGCCTCCTTCCAGGGGCTTTCACAGATACGCAGTATTTT. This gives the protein CASSLLPGAFTDTQYF.

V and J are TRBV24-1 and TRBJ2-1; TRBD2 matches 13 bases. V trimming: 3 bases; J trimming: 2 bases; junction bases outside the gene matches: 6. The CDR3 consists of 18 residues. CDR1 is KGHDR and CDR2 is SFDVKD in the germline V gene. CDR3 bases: TGTGCCACCAGTGATCGACTAGCGGGGGGCTCTACCTACAATGAGCAGTTCTTC. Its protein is CATSDRLAGGSTYNEQFF.

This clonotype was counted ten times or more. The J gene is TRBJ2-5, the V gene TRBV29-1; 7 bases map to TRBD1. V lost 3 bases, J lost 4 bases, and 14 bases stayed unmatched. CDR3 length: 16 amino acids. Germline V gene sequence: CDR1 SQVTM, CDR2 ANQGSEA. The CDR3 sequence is CSVEPAETGLAETQYF. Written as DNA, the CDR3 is TGCAGCGTTGAGCCAGCCGAGACAGGGCTGGCAGAGACCCAGTACTTC. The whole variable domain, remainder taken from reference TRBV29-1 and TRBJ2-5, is SAVISQKPSRDICQRGTSLTIQCQVDSQVTMMFWYRQQPGQSLTLIATANQGSEATYESGFVIDKFPISRPNLTFSTLTVSNMSPEDSSIYLCSVEPAETGLAETQYFGPGTRLLVL.

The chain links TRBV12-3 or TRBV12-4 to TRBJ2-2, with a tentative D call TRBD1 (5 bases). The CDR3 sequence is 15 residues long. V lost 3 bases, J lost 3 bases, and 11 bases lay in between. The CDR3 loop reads CASSFLTADTGELFF. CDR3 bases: TGTGCCAGCAGTTTTTTGACAGCCGACACCGGGGAGCTGTTTTTT.

Here the CDR3 DNA reads TGTGCCAGCAGTAGGGCCAGAGCTGAGACCCAGTACTTC. Its protein is CASSRARAETQYF. The chain combines TRBV12-3 or TRBV12-4 with TRBJ2-5; D unclear. Trimming removed 5 bases from V and 5 bases from J, with 12 bases in between. The CDR3 sequence is 13 residues long.

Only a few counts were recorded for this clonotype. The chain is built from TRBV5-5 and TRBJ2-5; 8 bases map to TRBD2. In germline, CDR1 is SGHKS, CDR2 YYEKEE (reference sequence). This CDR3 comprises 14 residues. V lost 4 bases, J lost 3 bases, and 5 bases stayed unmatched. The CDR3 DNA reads TGTGCCAGCAGCCGATCGGGACTAGAAGAGACCCAGTACTTC. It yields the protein CASSRSGLEETQYF.

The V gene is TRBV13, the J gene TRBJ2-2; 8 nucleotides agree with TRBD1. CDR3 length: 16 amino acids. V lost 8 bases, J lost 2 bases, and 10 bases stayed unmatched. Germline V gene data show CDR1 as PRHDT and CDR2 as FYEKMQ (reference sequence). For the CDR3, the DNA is TGTGCCAGCGGGGCAACAGGGGGTGAAAACACCGGGGAGCTGTTTTTT. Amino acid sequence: CASGATGGENTGELFF.

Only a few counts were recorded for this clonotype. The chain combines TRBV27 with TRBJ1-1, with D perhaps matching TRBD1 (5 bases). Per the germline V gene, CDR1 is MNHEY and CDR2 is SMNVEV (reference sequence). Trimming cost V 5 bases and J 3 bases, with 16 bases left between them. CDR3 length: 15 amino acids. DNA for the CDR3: TGTGCCAGCAGTCAGACAGTGGGGACCCACACTGAAGCTTTCTTT. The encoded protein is CASSQTVGTHTEAFF.

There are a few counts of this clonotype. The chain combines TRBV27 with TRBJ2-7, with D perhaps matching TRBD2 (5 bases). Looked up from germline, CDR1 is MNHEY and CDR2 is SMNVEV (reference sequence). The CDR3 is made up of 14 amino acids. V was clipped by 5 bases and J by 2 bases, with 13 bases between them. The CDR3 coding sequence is TGTGCCAGCAGTCCTCGGGCAGCGGCCTACGAGCAGTACTTC. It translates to CASSPRAAAYEQYF.

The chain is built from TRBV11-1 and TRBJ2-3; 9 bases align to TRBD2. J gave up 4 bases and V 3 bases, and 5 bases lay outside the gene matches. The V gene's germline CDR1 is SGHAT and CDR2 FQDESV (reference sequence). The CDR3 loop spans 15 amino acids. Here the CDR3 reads CASSLAGGPSDTQYF. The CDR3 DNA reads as TGTGCCAGCAGCTTGGCGGGGGGGCCATCAGATACGCAGTATTTT.

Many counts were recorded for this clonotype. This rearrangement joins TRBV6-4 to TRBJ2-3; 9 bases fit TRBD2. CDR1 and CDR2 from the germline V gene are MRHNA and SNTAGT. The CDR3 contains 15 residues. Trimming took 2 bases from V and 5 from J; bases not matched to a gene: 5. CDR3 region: CASSDGAGGQDTQYF. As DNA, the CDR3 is TGTGCCAGCAGTGACGGTGCGGGGGGGCAAGATACGCAGTATTTT.

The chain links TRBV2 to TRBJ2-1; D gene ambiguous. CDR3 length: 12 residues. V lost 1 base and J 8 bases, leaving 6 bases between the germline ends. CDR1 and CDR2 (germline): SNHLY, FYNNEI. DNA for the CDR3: TGTGCCAGCAGTGAAGTAGGTGATGAGCAGTTCTTC. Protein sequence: CASSEVGDEQFF.